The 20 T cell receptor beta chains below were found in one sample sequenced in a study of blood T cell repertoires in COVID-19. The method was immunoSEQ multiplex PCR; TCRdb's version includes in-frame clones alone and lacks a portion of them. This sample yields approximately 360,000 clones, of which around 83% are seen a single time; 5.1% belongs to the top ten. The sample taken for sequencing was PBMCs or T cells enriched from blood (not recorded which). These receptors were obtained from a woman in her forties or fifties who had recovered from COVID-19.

The CDR3 spells CAWRGQGSNNEQFF. Here the CDR3 DNA reads TGTGCCTGGAGGGGACAGGGGTCCAACAATGAGCAGTTCTTC. The chain couples TRBV30 to TRBJ2-1; 10 bases are a match to TRBD1. The V segment lost 3 bases and the J segment 5 bases; nucleotides outside the gene matches: 4. Looked up from germline, CDR1 is GTSNPN and CDR2 is SVGIG (reference sequence). The CDR3 is 14 residues long.

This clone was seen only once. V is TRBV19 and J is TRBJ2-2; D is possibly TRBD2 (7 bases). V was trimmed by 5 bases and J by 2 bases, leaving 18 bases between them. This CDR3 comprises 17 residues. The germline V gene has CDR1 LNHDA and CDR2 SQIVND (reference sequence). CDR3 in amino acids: CASSLVRGGGNTGELFF. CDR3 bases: TGTGCCAGTAGTTTAGTACGGGGAGGGGGTAACACCGGGGAGCTGTTTTTT.

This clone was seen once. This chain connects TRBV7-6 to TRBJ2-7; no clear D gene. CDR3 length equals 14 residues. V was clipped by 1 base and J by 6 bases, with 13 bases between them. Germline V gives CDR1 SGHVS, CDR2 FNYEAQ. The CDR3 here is CASSLVGGPAEQYF. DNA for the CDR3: TGTGCCAGCAGCTTAGTAGGCGGCCCTGCCGAGCAGTACTTC.

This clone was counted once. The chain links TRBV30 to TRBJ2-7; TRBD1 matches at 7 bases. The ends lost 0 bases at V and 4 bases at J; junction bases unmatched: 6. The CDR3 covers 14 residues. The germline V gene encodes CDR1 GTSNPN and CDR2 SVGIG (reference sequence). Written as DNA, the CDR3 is TGTGCCTGGAGTGTTATGACAGGGTTTTACGAGCAGTACTTC. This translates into CAWSVMTGFYEQYF.

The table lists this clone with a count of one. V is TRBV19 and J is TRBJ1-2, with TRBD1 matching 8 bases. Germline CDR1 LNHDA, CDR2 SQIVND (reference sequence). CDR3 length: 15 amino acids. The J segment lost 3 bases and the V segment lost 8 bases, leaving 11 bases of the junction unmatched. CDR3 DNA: TGTGCCAGTGGCGTTTCGGGACAGGCCCACTATGGCTACACCTTC. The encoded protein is CASGVSGQAHYGYTF.

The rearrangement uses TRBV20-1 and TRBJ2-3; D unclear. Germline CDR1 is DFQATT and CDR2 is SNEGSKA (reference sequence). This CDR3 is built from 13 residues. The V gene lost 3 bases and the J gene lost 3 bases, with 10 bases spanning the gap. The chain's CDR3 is CSASLSRTDTQYF. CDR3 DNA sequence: TGCAGTGCTAGTTTGTCGAGAACAGATACGCAGTATTTT.

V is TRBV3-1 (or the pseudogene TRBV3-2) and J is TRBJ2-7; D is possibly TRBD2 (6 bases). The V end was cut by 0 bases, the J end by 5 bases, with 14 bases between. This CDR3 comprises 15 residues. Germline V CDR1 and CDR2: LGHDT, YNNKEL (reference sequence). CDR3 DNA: TGTGCCAGCAGCCAAGATGCGGGGATAATCGACGAGCAGTACTTC. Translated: CASSQDAGIIDEQYF.

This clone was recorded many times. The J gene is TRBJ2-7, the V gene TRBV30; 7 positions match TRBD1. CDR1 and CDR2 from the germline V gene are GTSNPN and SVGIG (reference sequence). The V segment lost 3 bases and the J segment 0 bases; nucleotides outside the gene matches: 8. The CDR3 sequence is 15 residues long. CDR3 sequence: CAWRVTGAHSYEQYF. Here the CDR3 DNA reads TGTGCCTGGAGGGTTACAGGGGCCCACTCCTACGAGCAGTACTTC.

CDR3 residues: CASSQSSGMGYEQYF. CDR3 nucleotides: TGTGCCAGCAGCCAGAGTAGCGGGATGGGTTACGAGCAGTACTTC. The chain combines TRBV3-1 (or the pseudogene TRBV3-2) with TRBJ2-7; 8 positions agree with TRBD2. With V trimmed by 3 bases and J by 4 bases, 8 bases remained unmatched. The CDR3 contains 15 residues. Germline CDR1 reads LGHDT; CDR2 reads YNNKEL (reference sequence).

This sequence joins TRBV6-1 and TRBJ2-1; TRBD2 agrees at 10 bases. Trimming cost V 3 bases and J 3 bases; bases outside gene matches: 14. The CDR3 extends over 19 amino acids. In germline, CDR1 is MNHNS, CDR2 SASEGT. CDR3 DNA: TGTGCCAGCAGTGAGAGGACGCCGGGACTAGCGATGAACTACAATGAGCAGTTCTTC. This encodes CASSERTPGLAMNYNEQFF.

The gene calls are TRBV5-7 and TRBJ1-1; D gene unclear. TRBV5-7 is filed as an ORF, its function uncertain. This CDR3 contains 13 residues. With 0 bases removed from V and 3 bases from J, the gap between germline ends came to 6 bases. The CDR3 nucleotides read TGTGCCAGCAGCTTGGTAGAATACACTGAAGCTTTCTTT. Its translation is CASSLVEYTEAFF.

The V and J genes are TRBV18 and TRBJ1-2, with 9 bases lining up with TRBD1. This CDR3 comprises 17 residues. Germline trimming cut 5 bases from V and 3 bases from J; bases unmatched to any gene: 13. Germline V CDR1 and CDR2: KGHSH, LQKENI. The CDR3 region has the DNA TGTGCCAGCTCAGACTACACTGGGACAGGGAGTCACTATGGCTACACCTTC. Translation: CASSDYTGTGSHYGYTF.

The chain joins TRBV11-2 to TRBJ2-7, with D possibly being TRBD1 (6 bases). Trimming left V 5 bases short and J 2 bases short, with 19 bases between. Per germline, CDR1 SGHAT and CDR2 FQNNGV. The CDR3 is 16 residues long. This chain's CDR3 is CASSPTGKGGAYEQYF. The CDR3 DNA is TGTGCCAGCAGCCCAACAGGGAAGGGTGGAGCCTACGAGCAGTACTTC. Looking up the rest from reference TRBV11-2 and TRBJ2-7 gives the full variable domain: EAGVAQSPRYKIIEKRQSVAFWCNPISGHATLYWYQQILGQGPKLLIQFQNNGVVDDSQLPKDRFSAERLKGVDSTLKIQPAKLEDSAVYLCASSPTGKGGAYEQYFGPGTRLTVT.

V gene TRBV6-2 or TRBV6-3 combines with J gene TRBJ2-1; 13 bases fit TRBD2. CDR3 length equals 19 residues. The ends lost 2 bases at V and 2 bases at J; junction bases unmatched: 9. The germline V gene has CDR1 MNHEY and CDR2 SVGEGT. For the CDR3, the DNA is TGTGCCAGCAGTTACGCCGGGACTAGCGGGATATTCACCTACAATGAGCAGTTCTTC. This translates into CASSYAGTSGIFTYNEQFF.

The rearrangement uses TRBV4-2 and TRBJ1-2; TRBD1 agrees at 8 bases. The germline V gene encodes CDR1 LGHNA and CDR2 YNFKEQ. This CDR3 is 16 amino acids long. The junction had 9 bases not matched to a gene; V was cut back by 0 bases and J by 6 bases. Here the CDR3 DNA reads TGTGCCAGCAGCCAAGATTTTTCCCAGGGGGCAAATGGCTACACCTTC. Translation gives CASSQDFSQGANGYTF.

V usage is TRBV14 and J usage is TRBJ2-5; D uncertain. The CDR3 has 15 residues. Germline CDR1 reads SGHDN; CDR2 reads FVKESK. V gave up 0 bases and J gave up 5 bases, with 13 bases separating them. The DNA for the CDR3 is TGTGCCAGCAGCCAAGATCTTGTGCCTGCGGAGACCCAGTACTTC. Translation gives CASSQDLVPAETQYF. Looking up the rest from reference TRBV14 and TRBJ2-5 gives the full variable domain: EAGVTQFPSHSVIEKGQTVTLRCDPISGHDNLYWYRRVMGKEIKFLLHFVKESKQDESGMPNNRFLAERTGGTYSTLKVQPAELEDSGVYFCASSQDLVPAETQYFGPGTRLLVL.

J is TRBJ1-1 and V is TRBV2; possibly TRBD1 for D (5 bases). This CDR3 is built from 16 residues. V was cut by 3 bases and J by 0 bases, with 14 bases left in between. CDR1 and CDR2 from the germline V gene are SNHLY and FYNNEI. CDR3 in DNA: TGTGCCAGCAGTGATTGGCAGGGTACTATGAACACTGAAGCTTTCTTT. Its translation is CASSDWQGTMNTEAFF.

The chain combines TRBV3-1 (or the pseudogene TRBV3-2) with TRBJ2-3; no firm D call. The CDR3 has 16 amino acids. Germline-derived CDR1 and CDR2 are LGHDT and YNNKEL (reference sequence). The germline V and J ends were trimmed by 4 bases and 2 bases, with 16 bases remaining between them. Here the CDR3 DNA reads TGTGCCAGCAGCCCCCGGGTTGGCCCCAACACAGATACGCAGTATTTT. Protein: CASSPRVGPNTDTQYF.

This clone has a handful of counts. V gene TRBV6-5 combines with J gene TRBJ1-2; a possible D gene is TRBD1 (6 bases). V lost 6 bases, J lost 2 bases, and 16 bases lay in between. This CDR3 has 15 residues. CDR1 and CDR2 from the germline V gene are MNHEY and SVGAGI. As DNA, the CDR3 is TGTGCCAGCAGACGTTATACTACAGGGAACTATGGCTACACCTTC. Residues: CASRRYTTGNYGYTF.

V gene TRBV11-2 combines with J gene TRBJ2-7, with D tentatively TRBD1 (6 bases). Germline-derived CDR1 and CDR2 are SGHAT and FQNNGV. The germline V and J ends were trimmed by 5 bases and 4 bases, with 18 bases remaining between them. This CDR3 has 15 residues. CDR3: CASSEITGTRYEQYF. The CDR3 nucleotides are TGTGCCAGCAGCGAAATAACCGGGACAAGGTACGAGCAGTACTTC.